Presented here are 32 T cell receptor beta chains from one specimen sequenced in a study of HIV-infected patients and healthy controls. All unsorted peripheral T cells were captured because whole blood was used without fractionation. Around 0.5 ug RNA was reverse transcribed with alpha and beta constant-region primers. Separate chain-specific third strand synthesis with multiplexing indices produced the alpha and beta libraries. TCRdb redid the calling of the 5' RACE reads with MiXCR, one entry per CDR3 protein. The sample lists tens of thousands of distinct CDR3 sequences; about 8.7% were seen once. The material sequenced was blood. The source of these receptors is an adult in good health.

This clonotype was counted a few times. The chain recombines TRBV18 with TRBJ1-1; 7 bases align to TRBD1. The CDR3 sequence is 15 residues long. Germline loops: CDR1 KGHSH, CDR2 LQKENI. V lost 2 bases and J lost 1; bases outside the gene matches: 4. The DNA for the CDR3 is TGTGCCAGCTCACCAGGAGGGGGCGGGAACACTGAAGCTTTCTTT. This encodes CASSPGGGGNTEAFF.

This clonotype occurred many times. The rearrangement links TRBV6-6 to TRBJ1-5, with D maybe TRBD1 (6 bases). The CDR3 covers 14 residues. Trimming pared 6 bases from V and 6 bases from J, leaving 15 bases between. Germline V gives CDR1 MNHNY, CDR2 SVGAGI (reference sequence). The CDR3 DNA reads as TGTGCCAGCAGCGGAACAGGGTTGGGTCAGCCCCAGCATTTT. It specifies CASSGTGLGQPQHF.

The genes are TRBV19 and TRBJ1-4; 7 nucleotides line up with TRBD1. This CDR3 has 15 amino acids. V was clipped by 5 bases and J by 8 bases; unmatched bases: 11. CDR1 is LNHDA, CDR2 SQIVND, per germline (reference sequence). DNA of the CDR3: TGTGCCAGTAGTTCCTACAGGGGAAGTGACGAAAAACTGTTTTTT. Protein product: CASSSYRGSDEKLFF.

There are a few counts of this clonotype. The CDR3 DNA is TGCAGTGCTTACAGGGGCGGGTCGGAGACCCAGTACTTC. This gives the protein CSAYRGGSETQYF. This sequence joins TRBV20-1 and TRBJ2-5, with 7 bases lining up with TRBD1. The CDR3 sequence is 13 residues long. Germline CDR1 DFQATT, CDR2 SNEGSKA (reference sequence). V lost 5 bases to trimming and J lost 5 bases; unmatched junction nucleotides: 8.

This clonotype was observed at least ten times. The chain has TRBV5-5 and TRBJ2-1; no reliable D call. There are 11 residues in the CDR3. V was pared by 2 bases and J by 10 bases, with 7 bases between. Germline assignment: CDR1 SGHKS and CDR2 YYEKEE (reference sequence). This CDR3 is CASSLEREQFF. The CDR3, as DNA: TGTGCCAGCAGCTTAGAACGGGAGCAGTTCTTC.

This clonotype was seen only a few times. The rearrangement links TRBV5-1 to TRBJ2-3; 8 bases fit TRBD2. Germline values: CDR1 SGHRS, CDR2 YFSETQ. CDR3 length equals 16 residues. Unmatched junction bases numbered 11, after V lost 5 bases and J lost 3 bases. CDR3 amino acids: CASSRAGGPGTDTQYF. DNA of the CDR3: TGCGCCAGCAGTAGGGCGGGGGGCCCTGGTACAGATACGCAGTATTTT. The full variable domain, in which reference TRBV5-1 and TRBJ2-3 provide the parts outside the CDR3, is KAGVTQTPRYLIKTRGQQVTLSCSPISGHRSVSWYQQTPGQGLQFLFEYFSETQRNKGNFPGRFSGRQFSNSRSEMNVSTLELGDSALYLCASSRAGGPGTDTQYFGPGTRLTVL.

This sequence joins TRBV7-8 and TRBJ1-1; 7 bases map to TRBD1. This CDR3 is built from 15 residues. Trimming took 5 bases from V and 0 from J; bases not matched to a gene: 6. From germline, CDR1 is SGHVS and CDR2 FQNEAQ. The CDR3 reads CASSPRQGLNTEAFF. The CDR3 coding sequence is TGTGCCAGCAGCCCAAGACAGGGCTTGAACACTGAAGCTTTCTTT. Full variable domain (missing parts from reference TRBV7-8 and TRBJ1-1): GAGVSQSPRYKVAKRGQDVALRCDPISGHVSLFWYQQALGQGPEFLTYFQNEAQLDKSGLPSDRFFAERPEGSVSTLKIQRTQQEDSAVYLCASSPRQGLNTEAFFGQGTRLTVV.

This clonotype was found many times. The rearrangement links TRBV7-3 to TRBJ2-2; D possibly corresponds to TRBD2 (5 bases). Germline V gene lookup returns CDR1 SGHTA and CDR2 FQGTGA. Trimming took off 5 bases at V and 3 bases at J, with 13 bases between the two ends. The CDR3 has 15 residues. The CDR3 DNA reads TGTGCCAGCAGCCCCGTCGAGGGCGACACCGGGGAGCTGTTTTTT. The encoded protein is CASSPVEGDTGELFF.

There are many counts of this clonotype. This sequence joins TRBV29-1 and TRBJ1-1; 7 positions agree with TRBD1. Germline CDR1 is SQVTM and CDR2 is ANQGSEA. V shed 4 bases and J 3 bases; nucleotides not matched to a gene: 2. This CDR3 comprises 12 residues. The CDR3 bases are TGCAGCGTTGTAGGACAGGACACTGAAGCTTTCTTT. Protein product: CSVVGQDTEAFF.

This clonotype was seen many times. Written as DNA, the CDR3 is TGTGCCAGCAGCTCTCAGACAGGACAAGAGACCCAGTACTTC. Amino acids: CASSSQTGQETQYF. The chain links TRBV7-2 to TRBJ2-5; D is possibly TRBD1 (6 bases). V lost 4 bases and J lost 2, with 11 bases in between. Germline-derived CDR1 and CDR2 are SGHTA and FQGNSA. This CDR3 has 14 residues.

This clonotype came up many times. The chain carries TRBV4-2 and TRBJ2-7, with D possibly matching TRBD2 (5 bases). The germline V gene encodes CDR1 LGHNA and CDR2 YNFKEQ. V was shortened by 1 base and J by 3 bases, with 13 bases between the two germline ends. This CDR3 is 15 amino acids long. This CDR3 is CASSQGGHSGYEQYF. The CDR3 DNA sequence: TGTGCCAGCAGCCAAGGTGGTCACAGCGGCTACGAGCAGTACTTC.

This clonotype was detected ten times or more. V is TRBV5-6 and J is TRBJ2-7; D may be TRBD1 or TRBD2 (6 bases each). Germline CDR1 is SGHDT and CDR2 is YYEEEE. Trimming removed 6 bases from V and 2 bases from J, with 18 bases in between. The CDR3 length is 15 residues. CDR3 residues: CASTKGGVWPYEQYF. The CDR3 DNA is TGTGCCAGCACCAAGGGGGGTGTCTGGCCCTACGAGCAGTACTTC.

This clonotype has ten or more counts. The chain joins TRBV2 to TRBJ2-3, with 9 bases fitting TRBD2. The CDR3 has 19 residues. Per the germline V gene, CDR1 is SNHLY and CDR2 is FYNNEI. V lost 4 bases to trimming and J lost 0 bases; unmatched junction nucleotides: 14. As DNA, the CDR3 is TGTGCCAGCAGTGTAAGGAGGGCGGTTAGCGGGGGTAGCACAGATACGCAGTATTTT. This translates into CASSVRRAVSGGSTDTQYF.

This clonotype has ten or more counts. V is TRBV5-1 and J is TRBJ1-1, with 7 positions matching TRBD1. In germline, CDR1 is SGHRS, CDR2 YFSETQ. The CDR3 spans 16 residues. V shed 3 bases and J 3 bases; nucleotides not matched to a gene: 11. The CDR3 region is CASSSEGTDRYTEAFF. The DNA of the CDR3 is TGCGCCAGCAGCTCCGAGGGGACAGATCGATACACTGAAGCTTTCTTT.

This clonotype was found many times. This chain connects TRBV5-1 to TRBJ1-1; no clear D. Germline lookup yields CDR1 SGHRS and CDR2 YFSETQ. This CDR3 spans 11 amino acids. Deletions cut 6 bases from V and 6 bases from J, with 9 bases between. Written as DNA, the CDR3 is TGCGCCAGCAAGGAAGGCGCTGAAGCTTTCTTT. Residues: CASKEGAEAFF.

This clonotype has at least ten counts. This chain connects TRBV19 to TRBJ1-1, with 9 bases matching TRBD1. The CDR3 is made up of 16 amino acids. Trimming cost V 7 bases and J 4 bases; bases outside gene matches: 13. CDR1 is LNHDA and CDR2 is SQIVND in the germline V gene (reference sequence). In nucleotides, the CDR3 is TGTGCCAGTACCCCTCCAGGGACAGGGCTCCGCACTGAAGCTTTCTTT. Residues: CASTPPGTGLRTEAFF. The complete variable domain, with remaining parts taken from reference TRBV19 and TRBJ1-1, reads DGGITQSPKYLFRKEGQNVTLSCEQNLNHDAMYWYRQDPGQGLRLIYYSQIVNDFQKGDIAEGYSVSREKKESFPLTVTSAQKNPTAFYLCASTPPGTGLRTEAFFGQGTRLTVV.

The J gene is TRBJ2-7, the V gene TRBV19; D is tentatively TRBD1 or TRBD2 (5 bases each). Per the germline V gene, CDR1 is LNHDA and CDR2 is SQIVND (reference sequence). The ends were cut back, 3 bases at V and 5 bases at J, with 20 bases in the middle. The CDR3 contains 16 residues. In DNA form, the CDR3 reads TGTGCCAGTAGTATTGCTCCGGAGACGGGGCGAAACGAGCAGTACTTC. Translating it yields CASSIAPETGRNEQYF.

At least ten counts were recorded for this clonotype. The CDR3 DNA is TGTGCCAGCAGTTTAGCAACTTTGACGGGTGGGGGATCACCCCTCCACTTT. Translating it yields CASSLATLTGGGSPLHF. The genes are TRBV12-3 or TRBV12-4 and TRBJ1-6; D is perhaps TRBD1 (5 bases). V gave up 0 bases and J gave up 10 bases, with 19 bases separating them. This CDR3 spans 17 amino acids.

The V and J genes are TRBV6-5 and TRBJ2-4, with D possibly being TRBD2 (5 bases). Trimming left V 6 bases short and J 0 bases short, with 15 bases between. Germline V gene lookup returns CDR1 MNHEY and CDR2 SVGAGI. The CDR3 has 16 amino acids. CDR3 amino acids: CASSSRSGQAKNIQYF. CDR3 sequence (DNA): TGTGCCAGCAGCAGTCGAAGCGGTCAAGCCAAAAACATTCAGTACTTC.

This chain joins TRBV29-1 and TRBJ2-5; the match to TRBD1 covers 9 bases. In germline, CDR1 is SQVTM, CDR2 ANQGSEA. The CDR3 covers 17 residues. V lost 4 bases and J lost 1; bases outside the gene matches: 13. CDR3: CSVVGKRQGVIQETQYF. The CDR3 DNA is TGCAGCGTTGTTGGCAAGAGACAGGGGGTGATCCAAGAGACCCAGTACTTC.

At least ten counts were recorded for this clonotype. CDR3 in amino acids: CSARDPPSYNEQFF. The CDR3 bases are TGCAGTGCTAGGGACCCCCCCTCTTACAATGAGCAGTTCTTC. The J gene is TRBJ2-1, the V gene TRBV20-1; D call uncertain. Germline CDR1 is DFQATT and CDR2 is SNEGSKA (reference sequence). Trimming stripped 3 bases from V and 4 bases from J, with 13 bases between. There are 14 residues in the CDR3.

This chain joins TRBV7-9 and TRBJ1-2, with TRBD1 as a possible D gene (5 bases). The V gene lost 10 bases and the J gene lost 4 bases, with 22 bases spanning the gap. CDR3 length equals 15 residues. The germline CDR1 and CDR2 sequences are SEHNR and FQNEAQ (reference sequence). The CDR3 is CAIPRGPPGVYGYTF. CDR3 bases: TGTGCCATCCCACGGGGCCCACCGGGAGTCTATGGCTACACCTTC.

The gene calls are TRBV6-5 and TRBJ2-7; no definite D call. The CDR3 length is 15 residues. The germline CDR1 and CDR2 sequences are MNHEY and SVGAGI. Between the trimmed V and J ends, which lost 5 bases and 2 bases, there was a span of 16 bases. The CDR3 sequence: CASSPRASETYEQYF. The CDR3 region has the DNA TGTGCCAGCAGTCCCCGGGCCAGCGAGACCTACGAGCAGTACTTC.

This clonotype has only a few counts. The rearrangement joins TRBV5-5 to TRBJ2-3; 7 bases are shared with TRBD1. The CDR3 has 15 amino acids. Losses at the gene ends were 4 bases for V and 2 bases for J; bases not matched to a gene: 7. Germline CDR1 reads SGHKS; CDR2 reads YYEKEE (reference sequence). CDR3 residues: CASSHRDRLTDTQYF. In DNA, the CDR3 is TGTGCCAGCAGCCACCGGGACAGACTCACAGATACGCAGTATTTT. Looking up the rest from reference TRBV5-5 and TRBJ2-3 gives the full variable domain: DAGVTQSPTHLIKTRGQQVTLRCSPISGHKSVSWYQQVLGQGPQFIFQYYEKEERGRGNFPDRFSARQFPNYSSELNVNALLLGDSALYLCASSHRDRLTDTQYFGPGTRLTVL.

The table lists this clonotype with many counts. CDR3 nucleotides: TGTGCCAGCAGTTTACATTATAGCAATCAGCCCCAGCATTTT. It encodes CASSLHYSNQPQHF. This rearrangement joins TRBV2 to TRBJ1-5; no clear D. This CDR3 is 14 amino acids long. Germline-derived CDR1 and CDR2 are SNHLY and FYNNEI. Trimming pared 5 bases from V and 0 bases from J, leaving 8 bases between. Variable domain in full (rest from reference TRBV2 and TRBJ1-5): EPEVTQTPSHQVTQMGQEVILRCVPISNHLYFYWYRQILGQKVEFLVSFYNNEISEKSEIFDDQFSVERPDGSNFTLKIRSTKLEDSAMYFCASSLHYSNQPQHFGDGTRLSIL.

This clonotype was seen many times. The chain employs TRBV11-2 and TRBJ2-2; unclear D gene. The V gene lost 6 bases and the J gene lost 1 base, with 6 bases spanning the gap. This CDR3 comprises 13 residues. The germline V gene has CDR1 SGHAT and CDR2 FQNNGV. Here the CDR3 DNA reads TGTGCCAGCAGTCCGGGGAACACCGGGGAGCTGTTTTTT. Translation: CASSPGNTGELFF.

The sample holds many counts of this clonotype. The gene calls are TRBV12-3 or TRBV12-4 and TRBJ2-6, with no clear D. This CDR3 has 15 amino acids. The V end was cut by 5 bases, the J end by 4 bases, with 12 bases between. CDR3 sequence: CASSAGLNGANVLTF. CDR3 in DNA: TGTGCCAGCAGTGCCGGTTTAAACGGGGCCAACGTCCTGACTTTC.

This clonotype is labeled medium-sized. This sequence joins TRBV6-4 and TRBJ2-3; 16 positions match TRBD2. V shed 2 bases, J shed 4 bases, and the junction held 0 bases outside the gene matches. Per germline, CDR1 MRHNA and CDR2 SNTAGT. The CDR3 has 16 amino acids. The CDR3 is CASSDGTSGGADTQYF. CDR3 sequence (DNA): TGTGCCAGCAGTGACGGGACTAGCGGGGGGGCAGATACGCAGTATTTT.

This clonotype is deemed medium-sized. The J gene is TRBJ1-2, the V gene TRBV20-1; D is unresolved. V lost 3 bases and J lost 8, with 16 bases in between. The CDR3 runs to 13 residues. CDR1 DFQATT and CDR2 SNEGSKA come from the germline V gene (reference sequence). CDR3 in DNA: TGCAGTGCTAGGCTTCTCCAGACCCGGGGCTACACCTTC. It encodes CSARLLQTRGYTF.

This clonotype occurred many times. This sequence joins TRBV6-5 and TRBJ1-2; D is ambiguous. Germline assignment: CDR1 MNHEY and CDR2 SVGAGI. V lost 7 bases and J lost 7, with 19 bases in between. The length of the CDR3 is 14 residues. CDR3 nucleotide sequence: TGTGCCAGCACCTACACATCGGGAGAAGCTGGCTACACCTTC. This codes for CASTYTSGEAGYTF.

This clonotype appeared a few times. This sequence joins TRBV27 and TRBJ1-1, with D unclear. The germline gives CDR1 MNHEY, CDR2 SMNVEV (reference sequence). This CDR3 is built from 16 residues. V was trimmed by 2 bases and J by 1 base, leaving 14 bases between them. Written as DNA, the CDR3 is TGTGCCAGCAGTTTAGGTCGCAATGAGAGGAACACTGAAGCTTTCTTT. This encodes CASSLGRNERNTEAFF.

The gene calls are TRBV11-2 and TRBJ2-3, with a tentative D call TRBD2 (7 bases). V lost 2 bases, J lost 9 bases, and 21 bases lay in between. This CDR3 is built from 16 residues. Per germline, CDR1 SGHAT and CDR2 FQNNGV. The CDR3 spells CASSLFIVGGPETQYF. CDR3 nucleotides: TGTGCCAGCAGCTTATTTATCGTGGGGGGGCCGGAAACGCAGTATTTT.